The 23 T cell receptor beta chains below were found in one sample sequenced in a study of OX40 agonist ivuxolimab in advanced cancers. TCRdb's copy holds only in-frame clones and misses some; the assay was immunoSEQ multiplex PCR. The sample yields roughly 77,000 clones, 92% seen once. The specimen comprised CD4+ or CD8+ T cells sorted from blood, sampled in a trial of the OX40 agonist ivuxolimab. All receptors come from an adult with an advanced solid tumor such as melanoma, head and neck, liver or kidney cancer.

V usage is TRBV5-1 and J usage is TRBJ2-5; 10 bases are a match to TRBD2. The CDR3 is 16 amino acids. V lost 0 bases and J lost 5; bases outside the gene matches: 7. CDR1 and CDR2 (germline): SGHRS, YFSETQ. The CDR3 spells CASSLAELAGWETQYF. CDR3 nucleotide sequence: TGCGCCAGCAGCTTGGCGGAACTAGCGGGATGGGAGACCCAGTACTTC.

V is TRBV4-1 and J is TRBJ2-5, with 7 bases that match TRBD2. Looked up from germline, CDR1 is MGHRA and CDR2 is YSYEKL. J was trimmed by 5 bases and V by 0 bases; bases with no gene match: 12. CDR3 length: 17 amino acids. CDR3 region: CASSQDRGLGFGETQYF. CDR3 nucleotide sequence: TGCGCCAGCAGCCAAGATCGTGGACTAGGGTTCGGCGAGACCCAGTACTTC.

The chain is built from TRBV5-1 and TRBJ1-2; weak D call: TRBD1 (5 bases). Germline lookup yields CDR1 SGHRS and CDR2 YFSETQ. The CDR3 contains 13 residues. Deletions cut 2 bases from V and 6 bases from J, with 11 bases between. The CDR3 here is CASSFGQGNGYTF. The CDR3 DNA follows: TGCGCCAGCAGCTTCGGGCAGGGCAATGGCTACACCTTC.

For the CDR3, the DNA is TGCGCCAGCAGCTTAGGGGCGGGTAGGCTCCACGAGCAGTACTTC. It translates to CASSLGAGRLHEQYF. The V call is TRBV5-1, the J call TRBJ2-7, with D possibly called TRBD1 or TRBD2 (5 bases each). The V and J ends lost 2 bases and 5 bases respectively, with 17 bases between them. The CDR3 has 15 amino acids. The germline gives CDR1 SGHRS, CDR2 YFSETQ.

V gene TRBV6-1 combines with J gene TRBJ2-2, with 8 bases aligning to TRBD2. With V trimmed by 7 bases and J by 7 bases, 8 bases remained unmatched. The length of the CDR3 is 14 residues. Looked up from germline, CDR1 is MNHNS and CDR2 is SASEGT. CDR3 DNA: TGTGCCAGCACCCACGGGGGGGGAGTCGGGGAGCTGTTTTTT. It encodes CASTHGGGVGELFF.

This chain uses TRBV19 with TRBJ2-7; D is tentatively TRBD1 or TRBD2 (6 bases each). The CDR3 has 13 residues. Trimming left V 7 bases short and J 2 bases short, with 12 bases between. Germline-derived CDR1 and CDR2 are LNHDA and SQIVND (reference sequence). CDR3 in amino acids: CASKGGLTYEQYF. CDR3 nucleotides: TGTGCCAGTAAGGGGGGCCTTACCTACGAGCAGTACTTC.

The rearrangement links TRBV5-1 to TRBJ1-1; D is possibly TRBD1 (5 bases). Germline values: CDR1 SGHRS, CDR2 YFSETQ. The V end was cut by 4 bases, the J end by 5 bases, with 15 bases between. This CDR3 spans 14 amino acids. The DNA for the CDR3 is TGCGCCAGCAGCCCCCTCCAGGGAGGAACTGAAGCTTTCTTT. This translates into CASSPLQGGTEAFF.

The chain employs TRBV27 and TRBJ2-3; 13 nucleotides line up with TRBD2. The V gene end was trimmed by 5 bases and the J gene end by 2 bases; junction bases not matched to a gene: 4. CDR3 size: 16 residues. The V gene's germline CDR1 is MNHEY and CDR2 SMNVEV (reference sequence). The CDR3 nucleotides read TGTGCCAGCAGTCTACTAGCGGGAGGGTCCACAGATACGCAGTATTTT. Residues: CASSLLAGGSTDTQYF.

The CDR3 DNA is TGTGCCAGCAGACGCTTATCGGGGGTCTACGAGCAGTACTTC. This codes for CASRRLSGVYEQYF. This chain uses TRBV6-6 with TRBJ2-7; maybe TRBD2 (6 bases). The CDR3 runs to 14 residues. Trimming stripped 6 bases from V and 3 bases from J, with 15 bases between. CDR1 is MNHNY, CDR2 SVGAGI, per germline (reference sequence).

This chain connects TRBV11-2 to TRBJ2-3; D assignment may be TRBD1 or TRBD2 (5 bases each). Trimming took 0 bases from V and 2 from J, leaving 9 bases between them. The CDR3 consists of 15 residues. The germline gives CDR1 SGHAT, CDR2 FQNNGV. The CDR3 nucleotides read TGTGCCAGCAGCTTAGATGGGGACCACACAGATACGCAGTATTTT. The encoded protein is CASSLDGDHTDTQYF.

The V and J genes are TRBV19 and TRBJ2-1; TRBD2 aligns across 10 bases. The germline V gene encodes CDR1 LNHDA and CDR2 SQIVND (reference sequence). The CDR3 runs to 16 residues. V was pared by 5 bases and J by 4 bases, with 8 bases of the junction left unmatched. CDR3 nucleotide sequence: TGTGCCAGTAGTCGTAGACTAGCGGGCCAATACAATGAGCAGTTCTTC. Its protein is CASSRRLAGQYNEQFF.

The CDR3 protein is CASSPGSLRGTEAFF. DNA of the CDR3: TGTGCCAGCAGCCCGGGGTCTCTCAGGGGCACTGAAGCTTTCTTT. V and J are TRBV7-9 and TRBJ1-1, with a possible D match to TRBD1 (6 bases). V was cut by 5 bases and J by 4 bases, with 17 bases left in between. The CDR3 covers 15 residues. Looked up from germline, CDR1 is SEHNR and CDR2 is FQNEAQ (reference sequence).

The chain combines TRBV4-1 with TRBJ2-2; 9 bases match TRBD2. This CDR3 contains 12 residues. CDR1 is MGHRA, CDR2 YSYEKL, per germline. Trimming cost V 3 bases and J 13 bases; bases outside gene matches: 3. CDR3 in DNA: TGCGCCAGCAGCCAGCTAGCGGGATCGCTGTTTTTT. The encoded protein is CASSQLAGSLFF.

The gene calls are TRBV28 and TRBJ1-5; possibly TRBD1 for D (5 bases). This CDR3 is 13 amino acids long. V was cut by 8 bases and J by 1 base, with 9 bases left in between. Germline V gene data show CDR1 as MDHEN and CDR2 as SYDVKM. The DNA for the CDR3 is TGTGCCAGCGGGGGGAGCAGCAATCAGCCCCAGCATTTT. This encodes CASGGSSNQPQHF.

The chain couples TRBV5-6 to TRBJ1-1; possible D gene TRBD1, 5 bases. This CDR3 has 14 residues. Germline values: CDR1 SGHDT, CDR2 YYEEEE. Trimming removed 2 bases from V and 5 bases from J, with 13 bases in between. This CDR3 reads CASSLRGVRTEAFF. CDR3 bases: TGTGCCAGCAGCTTAAGAGGGGTTCGGACTGAAGCTTTCTTT.

The chain carries TRBV28 and TRBJ1-4; 8 bases are shared with TRBD1. Looked up from germline, CDR1 is MDHEN and CDR2 is SYDVKM. After removal of 2 bases from V and 5 bases from J, the junction contained 1 base not matched to a gene. There are 14 residues in the CDR3. The CDR3 loop is CASSLQGANEKLFF. The CDR3 region has the DNA TGTGCCAGCAGTTTACAGGGGGCAAATGAAAAACTGTTTTTT.

V usage is TRBV6-1 and J usage is TRBJ2-5; D perhaps matches TRBD1 (7 bases). Trimming removed 3 bases from V and 5 bases from J, with 13 bases in between. Per the germline V gene, CDR1 is MNHNS and CDR2 is SASEGT. The CDR3 is made up of 14 amino acids. The CDR3 loop is CASSDPTGRETQYF. Here the CDR3 DNA reads TGTGCCAGCAGTGATCCGACAGGGAGGGAGACCCAGTACTTC.

The V and J genes are TRBV19 and TRBJ2-2; 9 nucleotides agree with TRBD1. Germline lookup yields CDR1 LNHDA and CDR2 SQIVND (reference sequence). V shed 3 bases and J 3 bases; nucleotides not matched to a gene: 5. CDR3 length equals 16 residues. CDR3 in amino acids: CASSIIGTGYTGELFF. CDR3 DNA: TGTGCCAGTAGTATTATCGGGACAGGGTACACCGGGGAGCTGTTTTTT.

The chain carries TRBV6-1 and TRBJ1-1, with 10 bases fitting TRBD1. The CDR3 runs 16 residues. Losses at the gene ends were 3 bases for V and 3 bases for J; bases not matched to a gene: 7. From germline, CDR1 is MNHNS and CDR2 SASEGT. CDR3 in DNA: TGTGCCAGCAGTGACGGGACAGGGGTTCTGTACACTGAAGCTTTCTTT. The encoded protein is CASSDGTGVLYTEAFF.

The chain carries TRBV19 and TRBJ1-1; 8 positions agree with TRBD1. This CDR3 contains 16 residues. With 0 bases clipped from V and 6 bases from J, the junction kept 9 bases outside the gene matches. Germline V gene sequence: CDR1 LNHDA, CDR2 SQIVND (reference sequence). The CDR3 nucleotides are TGTGCCAGTAGTATAGATCGGGACACAGGGGGGCCTGAAGCTTTCTTT. As protein: CASSIDRDTGGPEAFF.

The chain recombines TRBV19 with TRBJ2-1; the match to TRBD2 covers 13 bases. There are 19 residues in the CDR3. Germline V gene data show CDR1 as LNHDA and CDR2 as SQIVND (reference sequence). After removal of 3 bases from V and 0 bases from J, the junction contained 8 bases not matched to a gene. The CDR3 here is CASSIVLLAGGSSYNEQFF. Here the CDR3 DNA reads TGTGCCAGTAGTATTGTCCTACTAGCGGGAGGGAGCTCCTACAATGAGCAGTTCTTC.

V gene TRBV6-4 combines with J gene TRBJ2-1; 13 nucleotides line up with TRBD2. Losses at the gene ends were 3 bases for V and 5 bases for J; bases not matched to a gene: 4. Germline lookup yields CDR1 MRHNA and CDR2 SNTAGT. The CDR3 is made up of 16 amino acids. CDR3 sequence reads: CASSEGTSGTNNEQFF. CDR3 in DNA: TGTGCCAGCAGTGAAGGGACTAGCGGGACCAACAATGAGCAGTTCTTC.

The chain links TRBV5-1 to TRBJ1-2, with D possibly TRBD1 on 6 matching bases. This CDR3 contains 14 residues. Looked up from germline, CDR1 is SGHRS and CDR2 is YFSETQ. Trimming removed 6 bases at V and 2 bases at J, with 14 bases between. The CDR3: CASNPTGVNYGYTF. The CDR3 nucleotides are TGCGCCAGCAACCCGACAGGAGTGAACTATGGCTACACCTTC.